This T cell receptor beta chain was retrieved from a study of T cells in Graves' hyperthyroidism and ophthalmopathy. Whole-study findings and limits: Most thyroid clonotypes with frequency above 0.001 were detected in blood.

There are 14 residues in the CDR3. Germline V gene data show CDR1 as SGHNT and CDR2 as YYREEE (reference sequence). Trimming stripped 3 bases from V and 0 bases from J, with 10 bases between. This clonotype came up many times. Its antigen is unidentified. Lactation, pregnancy, other autoimmune disease or uncontrolled infection led to exclusion of patients. Diagnoses were made from clinical symptoms, serum measures (thyroxine and TRAb), thyroid ultrasound and orbital computed tomography. PBMCs stemmed from around 9.3 ml fresh peripheral blood. From RNA transcripts, TCR beta CDR3 regions were amplified. TCR CDR3 underwent first-round RT-PCR with the HTBI primer set. TCRdb re-called the multiplex PCR reads through MiXCR, storing one row per CDR3 protein. The sample has more than 50,000 distinct CDR3 sequences, roughly 52% seen once.

Sequencing input: blood. J is TRBJ2-7 and V is TRBV5-4, with unresolved D. This sequence was found in a woman between 25 and 40 years old with Graves' ophthalmopathy. The CDR3 spells CASSSIGTSYEQYF. The CDR3 nucleotides read TGTGCCAGCAGCTCAATTGGCACCTCCTACGAGCAGTACTTC.